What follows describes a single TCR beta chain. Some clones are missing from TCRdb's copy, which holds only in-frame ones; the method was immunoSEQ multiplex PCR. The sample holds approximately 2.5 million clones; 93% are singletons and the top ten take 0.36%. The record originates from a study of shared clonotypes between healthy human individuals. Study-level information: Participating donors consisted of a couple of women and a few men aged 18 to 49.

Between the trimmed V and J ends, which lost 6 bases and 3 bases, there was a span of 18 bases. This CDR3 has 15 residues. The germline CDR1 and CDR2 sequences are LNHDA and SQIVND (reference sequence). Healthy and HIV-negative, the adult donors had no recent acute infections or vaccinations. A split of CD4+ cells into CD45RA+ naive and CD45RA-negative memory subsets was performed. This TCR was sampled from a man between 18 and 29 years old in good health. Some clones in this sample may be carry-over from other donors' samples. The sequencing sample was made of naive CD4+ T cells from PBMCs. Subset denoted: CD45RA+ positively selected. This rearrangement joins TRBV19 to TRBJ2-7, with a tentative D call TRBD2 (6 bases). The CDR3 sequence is CASSPRRESFYEQYF. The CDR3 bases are TGTGCCAGTAGCCCCAGACGGGAGTCTTTCTACGAGCAGTACTTC.